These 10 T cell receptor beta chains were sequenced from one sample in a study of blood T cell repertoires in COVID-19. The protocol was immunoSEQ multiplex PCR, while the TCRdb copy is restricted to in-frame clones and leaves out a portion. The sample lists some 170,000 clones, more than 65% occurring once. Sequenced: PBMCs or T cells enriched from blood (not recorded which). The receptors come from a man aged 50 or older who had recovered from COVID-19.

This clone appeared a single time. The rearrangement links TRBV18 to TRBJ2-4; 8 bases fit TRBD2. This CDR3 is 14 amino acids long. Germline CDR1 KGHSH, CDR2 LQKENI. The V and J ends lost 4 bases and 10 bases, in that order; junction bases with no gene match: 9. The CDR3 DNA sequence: TGTGCCAGCTCACTCGGACTAGCAGGCAGTATTCAGTACTTC. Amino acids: CASSLGLAGSIQYF.

The CDR3 loop reads CASSLRKGGVKGYTF. CDR3 nucleotide sequence: TGTGCCAGCAGTTTAAGGAAGGGAGGGGTTAAAGGCTACACCTTC. The chain is built from TRBV28 and TRBJ1-2; perhaps TRBD1 as D (5 bases). The CDR3 is 15 residues long. The germline V gene encodes CDR1 MDHEN and CDR2 SYDVKM. Trimming shortened V by 2 bases and J by 8 bases, and 18 bases separated the two germline ends.

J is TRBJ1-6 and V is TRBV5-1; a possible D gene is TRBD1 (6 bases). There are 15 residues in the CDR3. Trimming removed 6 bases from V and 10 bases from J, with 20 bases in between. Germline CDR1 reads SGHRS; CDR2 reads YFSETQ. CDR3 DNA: TGCGCCAGCAACTTTACCTCGGGGGGGCGATCACCCCTCCACTTT. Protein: CASNFTSGGRSPLHF.

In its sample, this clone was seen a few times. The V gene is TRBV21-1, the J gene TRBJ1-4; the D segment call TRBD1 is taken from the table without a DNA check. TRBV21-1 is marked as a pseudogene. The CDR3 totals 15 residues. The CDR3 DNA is TGTGCCAGCAGCAAAGCAGGGGGCGTATTGAGTGCACTGTTTTTT. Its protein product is CASSKAGGVLSALFF.

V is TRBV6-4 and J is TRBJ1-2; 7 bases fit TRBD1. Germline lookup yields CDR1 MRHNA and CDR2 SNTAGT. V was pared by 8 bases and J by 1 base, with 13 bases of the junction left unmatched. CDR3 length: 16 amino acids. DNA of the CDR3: TGTGCCAGCGTCTCGACAGGGAACAAGTTTAACTATGGCTACACCTTC. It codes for CASVSTGNKFNYGYTF.

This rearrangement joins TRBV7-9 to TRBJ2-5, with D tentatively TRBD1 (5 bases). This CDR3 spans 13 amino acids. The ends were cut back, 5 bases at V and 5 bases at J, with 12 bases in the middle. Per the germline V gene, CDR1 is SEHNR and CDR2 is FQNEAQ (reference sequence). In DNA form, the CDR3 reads TGTGCCAGCAGCCGTAGACAGTCGGAGACCCAGTACTTC. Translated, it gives CASSRRQSETQYF.

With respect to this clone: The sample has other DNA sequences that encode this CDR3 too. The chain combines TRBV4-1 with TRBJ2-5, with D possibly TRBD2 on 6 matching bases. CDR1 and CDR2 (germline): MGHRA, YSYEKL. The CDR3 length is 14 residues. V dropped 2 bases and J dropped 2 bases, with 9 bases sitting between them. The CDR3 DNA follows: TGCGCCAGCAGCCAATCCGGGACTCAAGAGACCCAGTACTTC. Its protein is CASSQSGTQETQYF.

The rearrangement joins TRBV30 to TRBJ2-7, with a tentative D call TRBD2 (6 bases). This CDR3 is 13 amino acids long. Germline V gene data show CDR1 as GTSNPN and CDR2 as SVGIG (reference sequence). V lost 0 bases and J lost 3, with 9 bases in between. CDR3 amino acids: CAWSVPRGYEQYF. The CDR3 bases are TGTGCCTGGAGTGTACCGCGGGGCTACGAGCAGTACTTC.

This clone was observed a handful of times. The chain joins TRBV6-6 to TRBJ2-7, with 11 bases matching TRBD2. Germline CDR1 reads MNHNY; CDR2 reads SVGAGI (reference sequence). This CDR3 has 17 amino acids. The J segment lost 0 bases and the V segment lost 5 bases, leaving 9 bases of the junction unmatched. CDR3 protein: CASSLAGGPTRSYEQYF. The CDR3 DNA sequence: TGTGCCAGCAGTCTAGCGGGGGGCCCTACCCGCTCCTACGAGCAGTACTTC.

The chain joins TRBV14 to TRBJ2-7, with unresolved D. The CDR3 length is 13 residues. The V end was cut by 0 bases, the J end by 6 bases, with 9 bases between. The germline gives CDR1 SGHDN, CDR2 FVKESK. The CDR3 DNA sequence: TGTGCCAGCAGCCAAGATATTGGGCGCGAGCAGTACTTC. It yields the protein CASSQDIGREQYF.